The 28 T cell receptor beta chains below were found in one sample sequenced in a study of monozygotic twins with inflammatory bowel disease. TCRdb reprocessed the 5' RACE reads, with one entry per CDR3 protein and no DNA. The repertoire table contains around 380,000 distinct CDR3 sequences. The sample was blood. These receptors all come from a human donor with ulcerative colitis or Crohn's disease, or a healthy co-twin of an affected twin (not recorded which).

The chain carries TRBV28 and TRBJ1-5; TCRdb selects TRBD1, and the lack of DNA leaves this call unchecked. The CDR3 sequence is 16 residues long. In germline, CDR1 is MDHEN, CDR2 SYDVKM. The CDR3 loop reads CASSGTGGWSNQPQHF. Full variable domain (missing parts from reference TRBV28 and TRBJ1-5): DVKVTQSSRYLVKRTGEKVFLECVQDMDHENMFWYRQDPGLGLRLIYFSYDVKMKEKGDIPEGYSVSREKKERFSLILESASTNQTSMYLCASSGTGGWSNQPQHFGDGTRLSIL.

V gene TRBV7-9 combines with J gene TRBJ2-5. The CDR3 consists of 12 residues. Germline V gives CDR1 SEHNR, CDR2 FQNEAQ (reference sequence). The CDR3 region is CANSPVQETQYF.

The chain carries TRBV9 and TRBJ2-5; the D call of TRBD1 rests on TCRdb alone, since no DNA is present to check it. Germline V lookup: CDR1 SGDLS, CDR2 YYNGEE. The CDR3 is made up of 15 amino acids. The CDR3 loop reads CASSVLTGRGETQYF.

The V call is TRBV6-2 or TRBV6-3, the J call TRBJ2-4. The CDR3 runs to 17 residues. Germline assignment: CDR1 MNHEY and CDR2 SVGEGT. CDR3 protein: CASSYSGQIQAKNIQYF.

The rearrangement joins TRBV5-1 to TRBJ2-1; as DNA is missing, the TRBD1 call by TCRdb cannot be tested. CDR3 length: 16 amino acids. Germline CDR1 is SGHRS and CDR2 is YFSETQ. The CDR3 region is CASSLGGGPYYNEQFF.

The chain has TRBV24-1 and TRBJ2-1. There are 14 residues in the CDR3. Germline V lookup: CDR1 KGHDR, CDR2 SFDVKD. CDR3 sequence reads: CATSDRTEYNEQFF.

The chain combines TRBV15 with TRBJ2-2; TCRdb reports TRBD1, a call that lacks DNA to check it against. The germline CDR1 and CDR2 sequences are LNHNV and YYDKDF (reference sequence). The CDR3 has 15 amino acids. CDR3 sequence: CATSTGQTNTGELFF.

The J gene is TRBJ2-5, the V gene TRBV5-4. CDR3 size: 14 residues. CDR1 is SGHNT and CDR2 is YYREEE in the germline V gene (reference sequence). This CDR3 is CASSLEQFQETQYF. Drawing the rest from reference TRBV5-4 and TRBJ2-5, the complete variable domain is ETGVTQSPTHLIKTRGQQVTLRCSSQSGHNTVSWYQQALGQGPQFIFQYYREEENGRGNFPPRFSGLQFPNYSSELNVNALELDDSALYLCASSLEQFQETQYFGPGTRLLVL.

V gene TRBV6-2 or TRBV6-3 combines with J gene TRBJ2-2; the D call from TCRdb, TRBD1, cannot be confirmed without DNA. CDR3 length: 14 residues. The germline gives CDR1 MNHEY, CDR2 SVGEGT. CDR3 protein: CASTNWAGTGELFF.

V is TRBV6-2 or TRBV6-3 and J is TRBJ1-6. Germline-derived CDR1 and CDR2 are MNHEY and SVGEGT. CDR3 length equals 15 residues. The CDR3 spells CASSHRGPENSPLHF.

This chain links TRBV28 with TRBJ2-7; without DNA, the TCRdb call of TRBD2 cannot be checked. The CDR3 runs 16 residues. Germline V gene data show CDR1 as MDHEN and CDR2 as SYDVKM. CDR3 sequence: CASSGTSGRITYEQYF.

The rearrangement joins TRBV7-2 to TRBJ1-4; TCRdb reports TRBD1, a call that lacks DNA to check it against. CDR1 and CDR2 from the germline V gene are SGHTA and FQGNSA. The CDR3 totals 15 residues. CDR3 sequence reads: CASSAPQGFGEKLFF.

This chain uses TRBV20-1 with TRBJ1-5; TCRdb's D call of TRBD1 is untestable without DNA. The germline V gene has CDR1 DFQATT and CDR2 SNEGSKA (reference sequence). CDR3 size: 13 residues. CDR3 sequence reads: CSAKGPRNQPQHF.

This chain uses TRBV5-1 with TRBJ2-2; the D call from TCRdb, TRBD2, cannot be confirmed without DNA. The CDR3 totals 12 residues. CDR1 SGHRS and CDR2 YFSETQ come from the germline V gene. The CDR3 is CASREGIGELFF.

J is TRBJ2-5 and V is TRBV12-3 or TRBV12-4; TCRdb's D call of TRBD1 is untestable without DNA. CDR3 size: 14 residues. CDR3 sequence: CASSRGTNEKTQYF.

This rearrangement joins TRBV6-5 to TRBJ1-6; TCRdb selects TRBD1, and the lack of DNA leaves this call unchecked. This CDR3 has 18 residues. CDR1 and CDR2 from the germline V gene are MNHEY and SVGAGI. CDR3 protein: CASSYSREWGSYNSPLHF.

The rearrangement joins TRBV6-5 to TRBJ1-1; with no DNA, the TCRdb D assignment of TRBD1 cannot be verified. Germline V gives CDR1 MNHEY, CDR2 SVGAGI. The CDR3 contains 11 residues. The CDR3 reads CASLSGFEAFF.

The rearrangement links TRBV29-1 to TRBJ1-1; with no DNA, the TCRdb D assignment of TRBD1 cannot be verified. Germline lookup yields CDR1 SQVTM and CDR2 ANQGSEA. The CDR3 extends over 14 amino acids. CDR3 sequence: CSTPGPKGVPEAFF.

The rearrangement uses TRBV28 and TRBJ2-5; the TCRdb call, TRBD2, lacks DNA for checking. The CDR3 has 14 residues. Germline CDR1 MDHEN, CDR2 SYDVKM. CDR3 amino acids: CASSSGTRVETQYF.

The V and J genes are TRBV7-2 and TRBJ2-5; TCRdb outputs TRBD1, but without DNA this stays unchecked. Germline V lookup: CDR1 SGHTA, CDR2 FQGNSA. This CDR3 is 15 amino acids long. CDR3 amino acids: CASSVPGQLEETQYF.

The V gene is TRBV6-1, the J gene TRBJ2-1; TCRdb calls TRBD2, which cannot be checked without DNA. This CDR3 spans 16 amino acids. Germline V CDR1 and CDR2: MNHNS, SASEGT. CDR3: CASSEAGTSGYNEQFF.

The chain employs TRBV11-2 and TRBJ2-5. The CDR3 is 14 amino acids. The V gene's germline CDR1 is SGHAT and CDR2 FQNNGV. CDR3 sequence reads: CASSQTRSQETQYF.

The chain is built from TRBV5-1 and TRBJ2-1; no DNA is available, so the TRBD2 call from TCRdb remains unchecked. CDR1 and CDR2 from the germline V gene are SGHRS and YFSETQ. CDR3 size: 15 residues. This CDR3 reads CASSPEAYSYNEQFF.

This chain joins TRBV20-1 and TRBJ1-5; TCRdb returns TRBD1, unconfirmable since there is no DNA. The CDR3 is made up of 14 amino acids. The germline V gene encodes CDR1 DFQATT and CDR2 SNEGSKA (reference sequence). The CDR3 region is CSAREYRGRQPQHF.

The V and J genes are TRBV10-3 and TRBJ2-7; TCRdb designates TRBD2, a call that cannot be tested without DNA. Germline CDR1 reads ENHRY; CDR2 reads SYGVKD. The length of the CDR3 is 14 residues. The chain's CDR3 is CATTTGAESYEQYF.

The chain joins TRBV24-1 to TRBJ2-2; TCRdb names TRBD1, which stays unverified in the absence of DNA. CDR1 and CDR2 from the germline V gene are KGHDR and SFDVKD. This CDR3 has 17 residues. CDR3 sequence reads: CATSDPTGVGPTGELFF.

The rearrangement uses TRBV12-3 or TRBV12-4 and TRBJ2-1; the D call from TCRdb, TRBD2, cannot be confirmed without DNA. There are 17 residues in the CDR3. The CDR3 loop reads CASSFIYPSGGYNEQFF.

The chain joins TRBV27 to TRBJ2-1. The CDR3 contains 15 residues. Germline V gene data show CDR1 as MNHEY and CDR2 as SMNVEV (reference sequence). The CDR3 region is CASSFFKSSYNEQFF.